This TCR beta chain was identified during a study of blood T cell repertoires in COVID-19 (dated by TCRdb to 2018 to 2020). Turning to the overall study: Samples from collaborators originated in the United States, Italy and Spain and spanned both the acute and convalescent phases of COVID-19. The prospective study material was composed of cDNA or gDNA derived from T cells, B-cell-depleted T cells, or PBMCs. Subjects who had been exposed to COVID-19, were actively infected with it, or had recovered from it provided the deeply sampled blood TCRbeta repertoires that made up the dataset. The repertoires were made available in a free public database intended to serve as a resource for research on the immune response to SARS-CoV-2. The samples were drawn from the first 160 participants of the ongoing ImmuneRACE study and from some 1,300 subjects provided by 6 global collaborators. Nearly every sample came with metadata listing a de-identified subject ID, COVID-19 status, age in years and sex. Where HLA class I and class II types were available, the types were taken from metadata supplied by the sample provider, not from assay-based typing. Broad study findings and their caveats: The amount of clinical and demographic metadata varied by source and participant and was provided uncurated.

The CDR3 has 17 amino acids, counting the end cysteine and phenylalanine. Only the CDR3 portion is preserved as DNA: 51 bases, with reading frame beginning at the first base. The germline ends are 17 bases apart after V is trimmed by 2 bases and J by 0 bases. The CDR1 and CDR2 encoded by the germline V gene are SGHDT and YYEEEE. Each collaborating institution followed its own protocols to collect whole blood in K2EDTA tubes. Collaborator samples were shipped for TCRbeta analysis as frozen whole blood, isolated PBMCs, or DNA extracted from either sample type. TCRbeta CDR3 regions were amplified from genomic DNA by means of the immunoSEQ Assay, a bias-controlled multiplex PCR. For the original study's pipeline: Within the assay, amplification of reference gene primers was used to estimate how many nucleated cells each sample contained. To quantify the absolute abundance of each unique TCRbeta CDR3 rearrangement, sequence reads were collapsed and filtered. Productive Simpson clonality was computed per sample as the square root of Simpson's diversity index over productive rearrangements. TCRdb mirrors the immuneACCESS table, restricted to in-frame sequences. Some clones are absent from its copies; in checked studies, under half trace to an unresolved V gene, and the reason for the others is unknown. Clone size and the V and J calls come from that table; the DNA yielded D and trimming. A total of approximately 100,000 clones appear in this sample, more than 90% of them only once. The leading ten clones occupy 5.7% of the sample.

As regards this clone: Its antigen target is currently unknown. Base qualities are not provided; no much larger clone lies one nucleotide away.

The sequencing sample was made of peripheral blood. The chain links TRBV5-6 with TRBJ1-1; the D region possibly corresponds to TRBD1 (5 bases align). This sequence was found in a man in his 70s with acute or convalescent COVID-19. This receptor carries the CDR3 CASSLGSTAPMNTEAFF. The DNA sequence is as follows: TGTGCCAGCAGCTTAGGATCGACAGCGCCCATGAACACTGAAGCTTTCTTT.